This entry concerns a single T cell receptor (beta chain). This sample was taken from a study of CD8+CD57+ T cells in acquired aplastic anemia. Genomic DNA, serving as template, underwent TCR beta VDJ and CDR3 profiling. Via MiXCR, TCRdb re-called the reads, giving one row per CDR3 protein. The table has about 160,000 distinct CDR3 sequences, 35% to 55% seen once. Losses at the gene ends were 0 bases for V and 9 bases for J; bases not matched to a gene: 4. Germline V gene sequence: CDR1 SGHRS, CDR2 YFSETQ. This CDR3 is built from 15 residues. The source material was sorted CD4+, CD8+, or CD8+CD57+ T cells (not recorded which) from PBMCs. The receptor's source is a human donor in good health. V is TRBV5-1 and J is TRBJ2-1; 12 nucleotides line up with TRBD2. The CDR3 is CASSLGLAGGAEQFF. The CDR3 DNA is TGCGCCAGCAGCTTGGGGCTAGCGGGAGGGGCTGAGCAGTTCTTC.